Below, one TCR beta chain is given with its context. The antigen this receptor binds is unknown. Base-call qualities are not available, and no considerably larger clone is one nucleotide away. The method behind the library was the immunoSEQ multiplex PCR assay. The immuneACCESS repertoire file appears here via TCRdb, limited to in-frame rearrangements. These files lack a portion of the clones; in checked studies, under half of the deficit traces to unresolved V genes, and the cause of the others is not known. The sample contains 25,000 to 35,000 clones, approximately 90% of them found a single time. The biggest ten clones account for more than 6% of the sample. Deletion took 5 bases off V and 3 bases off J, with a span of 18 bases between the germline ends. CDR1 and CDR2, per the germline V gene, are SGHNT and YENEEA. The CDR3 has 16 amino acids, counting the end cysteine and phenylalanine. CDR3 DNA only is kept here, 48 bases in frame from base 1.

This sample is part of a study of T cell changes during pregnancy in multiple sclerosis (dated by TCRdb to between 2018 and 2021). A note on the overall study: The study examined how the T cell repertoire changed over the course of pregnancy in women with multiple sclerosis.

The sample was CD8+ T cells from peripheral blood mononuclear cells, taken before pregnancy. The source is a female donor with multiple sclerosis, enrolled in a pregnancy study. The V and J segments used are TRBV11-3 and TRBJ2-3, and TRBD2 may be the D gene, going by 5 matching bases. The nucleotides read TGTGCCAGCAGCCCCGGGGTAGTGGGTCATACAGATACGCAGTATTTT. This codes for CASSPGVVGHTDTQYF.